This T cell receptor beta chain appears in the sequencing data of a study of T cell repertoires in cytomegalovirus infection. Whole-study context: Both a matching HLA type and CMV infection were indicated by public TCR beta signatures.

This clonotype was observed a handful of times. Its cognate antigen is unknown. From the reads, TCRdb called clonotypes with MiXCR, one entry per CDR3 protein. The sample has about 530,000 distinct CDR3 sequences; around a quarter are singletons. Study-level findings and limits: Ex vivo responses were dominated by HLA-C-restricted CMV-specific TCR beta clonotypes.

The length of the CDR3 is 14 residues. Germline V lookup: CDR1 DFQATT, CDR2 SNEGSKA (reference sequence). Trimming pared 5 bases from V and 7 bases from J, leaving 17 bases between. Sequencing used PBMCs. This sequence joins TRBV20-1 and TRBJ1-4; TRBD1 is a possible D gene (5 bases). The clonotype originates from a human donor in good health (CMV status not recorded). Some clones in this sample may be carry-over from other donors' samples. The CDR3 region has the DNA TGCAGTGCTGGTAGAGGGGCGGTATCTGAAAAACTGTTTTTT. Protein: CSAGRGAVSEKLFF.